This T cell receptor beta chain was documented in a study of T cell repertoires in cytomegalovirus infection. For the study at large: Recently identified HLA-C-restricted CMV epitopes and well-studied HLA-B-restricted CMV epitopes were used by the study.

This clonotype was counted a few times. Its antigen is currently unknown. TCRdb independently ran MiXCR on the reads; one entry per CDR3 protein. The repertoire holds about half a million distinct CDR3 sequences, with 30% to 40% as singletons. This CDR3 comprises 19 residues. The germline V gene has CDR1 MNHEY and CDR2 SVGEGT. The V segment lost 6 bases and the J segment 7 bases; nucleotides outside the gene matches: 22. This chain links TRBV6-2 or TRBV6-3 with TRBJ1-5, with TRBD1 identical over 9 bases. This TCR derives from a human donor in good health (CMV status not recorded). Some clones in this sample may be carry-over from other donors' samples. The sequencing here drew on cultured PBMCs, taken from culture after CMV antigen stimulation. The CDR3 bases are TGTGCCAGCAGAAATACGGACAGGGGACCCGAATCTCTCAAGCAGCCCCAGCATTTT. Its protein product is CASRNTDRGPESLKQPQHF.